This T cell receptor beta chain was obtained from a study of blood T cell repertoires in COVID-19. For the study at large: Whether acute or convalescent, the COVID-19 samples came from the United States, Italy and Spain.

This CDR3 spans 14 amino acids. Per the germline V gene, CDR1 is MNHNY and CDR2 is SVGAGI (reference sequence). V trimming: 9 bases; J trimming: 6 bases; junction bases outside the gene matches: 6. Per the original methods: Estimates of nucleated cell counts were drawn from the amplification of reference gene primers. Sequenced by immunoSEQ multiplex PCR; TCRdb stores in-frame clones only, minus some. The V and J calls and clone size were taken over from that table, and D and trimming were inferred from the DNA. The data contain approximately 190,000 clones, around nine tenths of them seen just once; the ten biggest clones take up approximately 0.5%.

This rearrangement joins TRBV6-6 to TRBJ1-5; 12 bases agree with TRBD1. The sample consisted of peripheral blood. This TCR derives from a middle-aged man with acute or convalescent COVID-19. The CDR3 DNA sequence: TGTGCCAGTTCGGGACAGGGGGCGGCTCAGCCCCAGCATTTT. It codes for CASSGQGAAQPQHF.